This T cell receptor beta chain derives from a study of read filtering for tumor transcriptome and immune sequencing. Study information: Revised staging placed under ten patients in R-ISS I, some 17 in II, 7 in III. Per sample, TCR-region reads ranged about 3.5 to 11 million by IR-seq, 85 to 1273 by RNA-seq.

Overall study results and limits: Single-read clonotypes: roughly 81% of IR-seq clonotypes (around 3.6% of reads), roughly 70% of RNA-seq clonotypes (approximately 45% of reads).

This clonotype was observed many times. Antigen: not known. Germline-derived CDR1 and CDR2 are SNHLY and FYNNEI. V lost 0 bases and J lost 1; bases outside the gene matches: 2. The CDR3 runs to 17 residues. Bone marrow was sampled from every patient at the time of active disease. This library used roughly 400 ng RNA and molecular barcoded adaptors spanning alpha/delta and beta/gamma chains. TCRdb itself ran the reads through MiXCR, one entry per CDR3 protein. The sample has about 46,000 distinct CDR3 sequences, around 12% seen once. V and J are TRBV2 and TRBJ2-2; TRBD1 matches 10 bases. Source material: a population of CD138-negative cells sorted from bone marrow. The source of this sequence is a donor aged 40 or older with multiple myeloma. The CDR3 reads CASSEARTGGNTGELFF. CDR3 coding DNA: TGTGCCAGCAGTGAAGCCCGGACAGGGGGGAACACCGGGGAGCTGTTTTTT.